The rows below give T cell receptor beta chains drawn from one sample of a study of OX40 agonist ivuxolimab in advanced cancers. Some clones are missing from TCRdb's copy, which holds only in-frame ones; the method was immunoSEQ multiplex PCR. The data contain 90,000 to 120,000 clones, more than 85% of them singletons. Sequenced here: CD4+ or CD8+ T cells sorted from blood, sampled in a trial of the OX40 agonist ivuxolimab. The receptors derive from an adult with an advanced solid tumor such as melanoma, head and neck, liver or kidney cancer. CDR3s include the opening cysteine and the closing phenylalanine or tryptophan. The D gene is left open where the match is weak. Where a row states a size, it is once, few, many or the class of an expanded clone; other rows omit it.

j_call clone_size d_call v_call cdr3_length cdr3_nt cdr3_aa
TRBJ1-4 once - TRBV9 14 TGTGCCAGCAGCGTCCGGGGTCAAGATGAAAAACTGTTTTTT CASSVRGQDEKLFF
TRBJ2-3 - - TRBV5-6 15 TGTGCCAGCAGTTCCCCACAGGGAGGCACAGATACGCAGTATTTT CASSSPQGGTDTQYF
TRBJ2-2 once - TRBV7-2 14 TGTGCCAGCAGCTTGGACAGTTTCACCGGGGAGCTGTTTTTT CASSLDSFTGELFF
TRBJ2-5 - - TRBV5-5 16 TGTGCCAGCAGCTTGGCCGCCGGCCAGGGGCAAGAGACCCAGTACTTC CASSLAAGQGQETQYF
TRBJ2-7 - TRBD2 TRBV11-2 15 TGTGCCAGCAGCCTAAAGCCGGGACTAGCCTACGAGCAGTACTTC CASSLKPGLAYEQYF
TRBJ2-7 - - TRBV7-9 12 TGTGCCAGCAGCTCGAGCTCCTACGAGCAGTACTTC CASSSSSYEQYF
TRBJ1-2 few TRBD1 TRBV18 17 TGTGCCAGCTCACCGCAATTCGGGACAGGGACTAACTATGGCTACACCTTC CASSPQFGTGTNYGYTF
TRBJ1-5 - - TRBV6-5 14 TGTGCCAGCAGTTACTCGGGGGGCAATCAGCCCCAGCATTTT CASSYSGGNQPQHF
TRBJ2-6 - TRBD2 TRBV5-4 17 TGTGCCAGCAGCTTACTAGCGGAGAGCTCTGGGGCCAACGTCCTGACTTTC CASSLLAESSGANVLTF
TRBJ2-1 - - TRBV27 14 TGTGCCAGCAGTCCCCAGACTAGGACGCATGAGCAGTTCTTC CASSPQTRTHEQFF
TRBJ2-1 - - TRBV2 13 TGTGCCAGCGGGGACACCCGCTACAATGAGCAGTTCTTC CASGDTRYNEQFF
TRBJ1-4 - - TRBV2 11 TGTGCCAGCAGTGAACGTGAAAAACTGTTTTTT CASSEREKLFF
TRBJ2-7 - - TRBV7-2 12 TGTGCCAGCAGCTTAGGAGCCTACGAGCAGTACTTC CASSLGAYEQYF
TRBJ2-1 - - TRBV20-1 9 TGCAGCCCCGAGCGGGAGCAGTTCTTC CSPEREQFF
TRBJ1-4 - TRBD1 TRBV9 16 TGTGCCAGCAGCGTAGCGGGAGGGACAGGGGCCGAAAAACTGTTTTTT CASSVAGGTGAEKLFF
TRBJ2-2 - TRBD2 TRBV6-5 16 TGTGCCAGCAGTTACCCTAGCGGGACGAACACCGGGGAGCTGTTTTTT CASSYPSGTNTGELFF
TRBJ1-2 - - TRBV30 15 TGTGCCTGGAGTTTCACAGGTGGTGCTAACTATGGCTACACCTTC CAWSFTGGANYGYTF
TRBJ2-7 once - TRBV21-1 17 TGTGCCAGCAGGCCCGGGACTAGCGGGAGGTCCTCCTACGAGCAGTACTTC CASRPGTSGRSSYEQYF
TRBJ2-5 once - TRBV2 13 TGTGCCAGCAGTCAACTAAACCAAGAGACCCAGTACTTC CASSQLNQETQYF
TRBJ1-4 - - TRBV4-1 18 TGCGCCAGCAGCCAAGATGGGGGCGGGGATTTGGCTCGTGAAAAACTGTTTTTT CASSQDGGGDLAREKLFF
TRBJ1-3 - - TRBV7-9 18 TGTGCCAGCAGCTTAGGGACAAACAACCTCCTCTCTGGAAACACCATATATTTT CASSLGTNNLLSGNTIYF
TRBJ2-5 - TRBD1 TRBV5-1 14 TGCGCCAGCAGCTTCGGGACAGGGGAAGAGACCCAGTACTTC CASSFGTGEETQYF
TRBJ1-5 - TRBD1 TRBV7-9 16 TGTGCCAGCAGCTCAGGACAGGGAGGAAGCAATCAGCCCCAGCATTTT CASSSGQGGSNQPQHF
TRBJ1-2 - - TRBV7-3 15 TGTGCCAGCAGCTTAGGCCAGGGAGTTTACTATGGCTACACCTTC CASSLGQGVYYGYTF
TRBJ1-5 - TRBD1 TRBV27 15 TGTGCCAGCAGGTCCGGGACAGAGGGAAGTCAGCCCCAGCATTTT CASRSGTEGSQPQHF
TRBJ1-5 few - TRBV9 15 TGTGCCAGCAGCGTAGAGGGAACTGGCAATCAGCCCCAGCATTTT CASSVEGTGNQPQHF
TRBJ1-6 - TRBD1 TRBV9 16 TGTGCCAGCAGCGCCCGGCGACAGGGCGGGAATTCACCCCTCCACTTT CASSARRQGGNSPLHF
TRBJ1-4 - TRBD1 TRBV6-6 15 TGTGCCAGCAGTTACGAGACAGGGGGTAATGAAAAACTGTTTTTT CASSYETGGNEKLFF
TRBJ2-1 - TRBD2 TRBV11-3 16 TGTGCCAGCAGCTTAGGGACTAGCGGGAGTAGCAATGAGCAGTTCTTC CASSLGTSGSSNEQFF
TRBJ1-5 - TRBD1 TRBV28 14 TGTGCCAGCACCGACAGGGAACCCTATCAGCCCCAGCATTTT CASTDREPYQPQHF
TRBJ1-2 - - TRBV4-3 16 TGCGCCAGCAGCCAAGATCATCAGGCCCTTAACTATGGCTACACCTTC CASSQDHQALNYGYTF
TRBJ1-5 - TRBD1 TRBV6-5 15 TGTGCCAGCAGTTACTCCAGGGGGCCGAATCAGCCCCAGCATTTT CASSYSRGPNQPQHF
TRBJ2-1 - TRBD2 TRBV6-5 16 TGTGCCAGCAGTTACACGACTAGCTCCGGGGACAATGAGCAGTTCTTC CASSYTTSSGDNEQFF
TRBJ1-4 - TRBD1 TRBV5-1 15 TGCGCCAGCAGCTTGCGAGGACAGGGAGGGGAAAAACTGTTTTTT CASSLRGQGGEKLFF
TRBJ1-4 - - TRBV21-1 16 TGTGCCAGCAGCACCCTGGGATTTCTGACAAGGGAAAAACTGTTTTTT CASSTLGFLTREKLFF